Below are 18 T cell receptor beta chains sequenced from a single sample in a study of T-cell memory formation after mild COVID-19. TCRdb called the 5' RACE reads again in MiXCR, with one record for every CDR3 protein. Among some 300,000 distinct CDR3 sequences, under 25% were seen once, and the ten largest hold 20% to 25%. Sequencing used PBMCs or a T cell subset sorted from them (not recorded which). The origin of the receptors is a man aged 18 to 35 who had mild COVID-19 (a few samples of this study predate the infection). Cell type and time point are not known.

The gene calls are TRBV6-6 and TRBJ2-3, with D perhaps TRBD1 (6 bases). V lost 7 bases, J lost 0 bases, and 14 bases lay in between. This CDR3 spans 15 amino acids. Germline V gene lookup returns CDR1 MNHNY and CDR2 SVGAGI (reference sequence). The CDR3 bases are TGTGCCAGCATCCTATGGGGGCGTAGCACAGATACGCAGTATTTT. It translates to CASILWGRSTDTQYF.

This clonotype was recorded a few times. The chain has TRBV14 and TRBJ2-6; TRBD1 matches 8 bases. V gave up 4 bases and J gave up 2 bases; unmatched junction bases: 4. Germline V gives CDR1 SGHDN, CDR2 FVKESK. This CDR3 contains 16 residues. CDR3 DNA: TGTGCCAGCAGCCCGCGACAGGGGCCTGGGGCCAACGTCCTGACTTTC. Amino acids: CASSPRQGPGANVLTF.

This clonotype has ten or more counts. V gene TRBV2 combines with J gene TRBJ2-5; D perhaps matches TRBD1 (5 bases). CDR3 length: 13 amino acids. The germline gives CDR1 SNHLY, CDR2 FYNNEI. V was clipped by 10 bases and J by 2 bases, with 14 bases between them. This chain's CDR3 is CATHGASQETQYF. CDR3 nucleotide sequence: TGTGCCACTCATGGGGCTAGTCAAGAGACCCAGTACTTC.

This clonotype was counted a few times. This chain uses TRBV7-8 with TRBJ1-5, with 7 bases fitting TRBD1. This CDR3 comprises 15 residues. Losses at the gene ends were 4 bases for V and 5 bases for J; bases not matched to a gene: 8. Germline V gives CDR1 SGHVS, CDR2 FQNEAQ. The CDR3 loop reads CASSSQGELDQPQHF. The DNA of the CDR3 is TGTGCCAGCAGCTCCCAGGGGGAGCTCGATCAGCCCCAGCATTTT.

This clonotype came up a few times. J is TRBJ2-2 and V is TRBV7-2; 8 nucleotides match TRBD1. The junction had 8 bases not matched to a gene; V was cut back by 6 bases and J by 8 bases. The germline CDR1 and CDR2 sequences are SGHTA and FQGNSA. There are 14 residues in the CDR3. Written as DNA, the CDR3 is TGTGCCAGCAGGAGACAGGGGTTGCCGGGGGAGCTGTTTTTT. Its translation is CASRRQGLPGELFF.

This clonotype has only a few counts. The chain is built from TRBV7-8 and TRBJ2-7; D remains ambiguous. Germline lookup yields CDR1 SGHVS and CDR2 FQNEAQ. V was clipped by 0 bases and J by 4 bases, with 10 bases between them. The CDR3 spans 14 residues. The CDR3 DNA reads as TGTGCCAGCAGCTTAGCCCCGGACCCATACGAGCAGTACGTC. Amino acid sequence: CASSLAPDPYEQYV.

This clonotype was counted only a few times. V and J are TRBV11-3 and TRBJ2-2; 8 positions match TRBD1. CDR1 SGHNT and CDR2 YENEEA come from the germline V gene. The CDR3 has 16 amino acids. The ends lost 1 base at V and 0 bases at J; junction bases unmatched: 1. The CDR3 sequence: CASSLVQGANTGELFF. The CDR3, as DNA: TGTGCCAGCAGCTTAGTACAGGGGGCGAACACCGGGGAGCTGTTTTTT.

The chain recombines TRBV5-1 with TRBJ2-5; the D gene is possibly TRBD2 (5 bases). V was cut by 3 bases and J by 3 bases, with 12 bases left in between. The CDR3 has 14 residues. Germline V gives CDR1 SGHRS, CDR2 YFSETQ. Written as DNA, the CDR3 is TGCGCCAGCAGCTCGGGTCGGGGAAAAGAGACCCAGTACTTC. Translation gives CASSSGRGKETQYF.

This clonotype appeared many times. This chain uses TRBV7-8 with TRBJ2-6; 7 bases align to TRBD1. The germline V gene has CDR1 SGHVS and CDR2 FQNEAQ. Germline trimming cut 5 bases from V and 3 bases from J; bases unmatched to any gene: 1. The CDR3 covers 14 residues. The CDR3 DNA is TGTGCCAGCAGCACAGGGGTTGGGGCCAACGTCCTGACTTTC. Its protein is CASSTGVGANVLTF.

The chain is built from TRBV12-3 or TRBV12-4 and TRBJ2-5; D might be TRBD2 (5 bases). V lost 8 bases to trimming and J lost 7 bases, with 20 bases between them. This CDR3 region has 14 residues. CDR3 sequence (DNA): TGTGCCAGCTCCCGTGCGGGCAGCTTGAGGACCCAGTACTTC. Translating it yields CASSRAGSLRTQYF.

This clonotype has more than one count but fewer than ten. The chain recombines TRBV5-1 with TRBJ2-3; the D call may be TRBD1 or TRBD2 (7 bases each). CDR1 is SGHRS, CDR2 YFSETQ, per germline. There are 18 residues in the CDR3. The V and J ends lost 4 bases and 6 bases respectively, with 27 bases between them. The CDR3 DNA follows: TGCGCCAGCAGCAAATCGGGGGGACAGTTGTTTATCGGGGATACGCAGTATTTT. Its translation: CASSKSGGQLFIGDTQYF. Combining the CDR3 with reference TRBV5-1 and TRBJ2-3 gives the whole variable domain KAGVTQTPRYLIKTRGQQVTLSCSPISGHRSVSWYQQTPGQGLQFLFEYFSETQRNKGNFPGRFSGRQFSNSRSEMNVSTLELGDSALYLCASSKSGGQLFIGDTQYFGPGTRLTVL.

This clonotype was counted between two and nine times. V gene TRBV20-1 combines with J gene TRBJ2-5, with TRBD2 identical over 7 bases. Germline trimming cut 7 bases from V and 7 bases from J; bases unmatched to any gene: 12. CDR3 length equals 13 residues. Germline loops: CDR1 DFQATT, CDR2 SNEGSKA (reference sequence). CDR3 loop: CSVPGLGERTQYF. CDR3 bases: TGCAGTGTCCCCGGACTAGGGGAACGGACCCAGTACTTC.

This rearrangement joins TRBV20-1 to TRBJ2-3; TRBD2 matches at 9 bases. The CDR3 consists of 14 residues. The V segment lost 3 bases and the J segment 5 bases; nucleotides outside the gene matches: 6. Germline V lookup: CDR1 DFQATT, CDR2 SNEGSKA (reference sequence). CDR3 in DNA: TGCAGTGCTAGTTCAGCGGGGGGAAAAGATACGCAGTATTTT. This encodes CSASSAGGKDTQYF.

The chain joins TRBV10-3 to TRBJ2-5, with 11 bases fitting TRBD2. The CDR3 sequence is 15 residues long. After removal of 8 bases from V and 0 bases from J, the junction contained 5 bases not matched to a gene. CDR1 and CDR2 (germline): ENHRY, SYGVKD. The DNA of the CDR3 is TGTGCCATCGGACCGGGACTAGCGGACCAAGAGACCCAGTACTTC. Translated: CAIGPGLADQETQYF.

The chain has TRBV7-6 and TRBJ2-5; 7 nucleotides line up with TRBD1. Germline V gene sequence: CDR1 SGHVS, CDR2 FNYEAQ. The CDR3 covers 15 residues. V lost 4 bases and J lost 3; bases outside the gene matches: 8. CDR3 sequence: CASSSPGGIEETQYF. DNA for the CDR3: TGTGCCAGCAGCTCTCCAGGGGGAATTGAAGAGACCCAGTACTTC.

The V gene is TRBV4-1, the J gene TRBJ2-7; D not resolved. The CDR3 totals 14 residues. The germline gives CDR1 MGHRA, CDR2 YSYEKL. Trimming shortened V by 0 bases and J by 0 bases, and 6 bases separated the two germline ends. CDR3 protein: CASSQDPGSYEQYF. In nucleotides, the CDR3 is TGCGCCAGCAGCCAAGATCCCGGCTCCTACGAGCAGTACTTC.

This clonotype occurred a few times. The chain joins TRBV27 to TRBJ1-2; no clear D gene. V was trimmed by 0 bases and J by 4 bases, leaving 9 bases between them. This CDR3 spans 14 amino acids. Germline V gene sequence: CDR1 MNHEY, CDR2 SMNVEV (reference sequence). As DNA, the CDR3 is TGTGCCAGCAGTTTATCGAGGCCCTTCTATGGCTACACCTTC. Protein: CASSLSRPFYGYTF.

The rearrangement uses TRBV29-1 and TRBJ2-7; weak D call: TRBD2 (7 bases). Germline V gene data show CDR1 as SQVTM and CDR2 as ANQGSEA. V lost 4 bases to trimming and J lost 5 bases, with 12 bases between them. The CDR3 length is 12 residues. The chain's CDR3 is CSVGVGGHEQYF. The CDR3 DNA reads TGCAGCGTTGGCGTGGGGGGGCACGAGCAGTACTTC.